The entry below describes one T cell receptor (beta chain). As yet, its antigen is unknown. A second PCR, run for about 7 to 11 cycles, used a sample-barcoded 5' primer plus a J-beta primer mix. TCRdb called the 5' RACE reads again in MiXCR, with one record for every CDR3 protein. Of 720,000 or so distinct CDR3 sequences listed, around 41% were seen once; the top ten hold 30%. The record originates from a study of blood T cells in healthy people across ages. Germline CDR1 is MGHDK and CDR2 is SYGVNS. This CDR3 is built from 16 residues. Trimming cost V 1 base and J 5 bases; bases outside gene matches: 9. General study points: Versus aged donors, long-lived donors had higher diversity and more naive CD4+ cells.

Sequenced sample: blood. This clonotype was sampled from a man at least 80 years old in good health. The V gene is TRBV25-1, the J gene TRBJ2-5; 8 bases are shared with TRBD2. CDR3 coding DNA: TGTGCCAGCAGTGAATGCTTAGCGGGACCTATGGAGACCCAGTACTTC. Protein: CASSECLAGPMETQYF.